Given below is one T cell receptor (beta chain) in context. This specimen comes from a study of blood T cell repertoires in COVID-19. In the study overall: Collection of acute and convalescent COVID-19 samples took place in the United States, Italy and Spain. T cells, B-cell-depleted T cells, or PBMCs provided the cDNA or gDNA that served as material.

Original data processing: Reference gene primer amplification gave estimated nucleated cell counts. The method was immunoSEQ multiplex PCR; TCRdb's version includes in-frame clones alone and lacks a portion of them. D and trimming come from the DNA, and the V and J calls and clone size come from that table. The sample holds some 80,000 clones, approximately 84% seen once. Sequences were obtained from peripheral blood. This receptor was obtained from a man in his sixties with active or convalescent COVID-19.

The CDR3 bases are TGTGCCAGCAGTGAAGAACGCAGGGAAGCTTTCTTT. Residues: CASSEERREAFF. V gene TRBV6-1 combines with J gene TRBJ1-1; no firm D call. V lost 1 base, J lost 8 bases, and 8 bases lay in between. The CDR3 loop spans 12 amino acids. CDR1 and CDR2 from the germline V gene are MNHNS and SASEGT.